The 27 T cell receptor beta chains presented below share a single source sample, sequenced in a study of shared clonotypes between healthy human individuals. Measured with immunoSEQ multiplex PCR; TCRdb has only the in-frame clones, and not every one. Here the sample spans fewer than 2.5 million clones, approximately 94% being singletons. The source material was naive CD4+ T cells from PBMCs. The subset was: CD45RA+ positively selected. The receptor source for this set is a man younger than 35 in good health. Some clones in this sample may be carry-over from other donors' samples.

The chain is built from TRBV19 and TRBJ2-7; D unresolved. Between the trimmed V and J ends, which lost 2 bases and 0 bases, there was a span of 17 bases. CDR1 is LNHDA, CDR2 SQIVND, per germline (reference sequence). The CDR3 loop spans 17 amino acids. The CDR3 DNA reads TGTGCCAGTAGTATAACGACGGCAACTTACGGCTCCTACGAGCAGTACTTC. It yields the protein CASSITTATYGSYEQYF.

This clone was recorded only once. The CDR3 protein is CASSVRVSAETQYF. The CDR3 DNA reads TGTGCCAGCAGCGTCAGGGTTTCGGCGGAGACCCAGTACTTC. The V and J genes are TRBV9 and TRBJ2-5, with D possibly matching TRBD1 (5 bases). The germline gives CDR1 SGDLS, CDR2 YYNGEE. The CDR3 covers 14 residues. V was pared by 2 bases and J by 5 bases, with 13 bases between.

V gene TRBV4-2 combines with J gene TRBJ2-3, with TRBD2 as a possible D gene (6 bases). The CDR3 extends over 16 amino acids. V dropped 0 bases and J dropped 6 bases, with 16 bases sitting between them. CDR1 LGHNA and CDR2 YNFKEQ come from the germline V gene. Here the CDR3 reads CASSQDQARRADTQYF. The DNA for the CDR3 is TGTGCCAGCAGCCAAGATCAGGCTAGGAGGGCTGATACGCAGTATTTT.

The chain has TRBV5-1 and TRBJ2-5; TRBD2 is a possible D gene (6 bases). V lost 0 bases and J lost 5, with 11 bases in between. The CDR3 is made up of 14 amino acids. Germline V lookup: CDR1 SGHRS, CDR2 YFSETQ. For the CDR3, the DNA is TGCGCCAGCAGCTTGGTAGGGACTGGTGAGACCCAGTACTTC. Its translation: CASSLVGTGETQYF.

This clone was seen only once. This chain connects TRBV5-8 to TRBJ2-7; 8 bases match TRBD1. The CDR3 sequence is 16 residues long. Germline assignment: CDR1 SGHTS and CDR2 YDEGEE. V was pared by 3 bases and J by 0 bases, with 8 bases of the junction left unmatched. The CDR3 is CASSSYGTGDSYEQYF. CDR3 in DNA: TGTGCCAGCAGCTCCTACGGGACAGGAGACTCCTACGAGCAGTACTTC.

The rearrangement joins TRBV4-3 to TRBJ2-7; a possible D gene is TRBD2 (6 bases). CDR1 and CDR2 (germline): LGHNA, YSLEER. The CDR3 is 15 amino acids. Trimming stripped 0 bases from V and 5 bases from J, with 14 bases between. CDR3 sequence: CASSQDRDWADEQYF. CDR3 in DNA: TGCGCCAGCAGCCAAGATCGGGACTGGGCGGACGAGCAGTACTTC.

This clone was recorded once. This chain uses TRBV6-5 with TRBJ1-4; possible D gene TRBD1, 6 bases. Trimming cost V 2 bases and J 8 bases, with 9 bases left between them. Germline CDR1 MNHEY, CDR2 SVGAGI. The CDR3 totals 13 residues. In DNA form, the CDR3 reads TGTGCCAGCAGTTACGGGAGGGGGGAAAAACTGTTTTTT. Protein product: CASSYGRGEKLFF.

The chain recombines TRBV5-1 with TRBJ2-7, with 10 positions matching TRBD2. Germline CDR1 reads SGHRS; CDR2 reads YFSETQ. This CDR3 contains 16 residues. The junction had 6 bases not matched to a gene; V was cut back by 0 bases and J by 3 bases. The DNA of the CDR3 is TGCGCCAGCAGCTTGGTAGCGGGAGGTCACTACTACGAGCAGTACTTC. Protein: CASSLVAGGHYYEQYF.

The gene calls are TRBV29-1 and TRBJ2-5, with 8 bases lining up with TRBD1. Trimming took 6 bases from V and 5 from J; bases not matched to a gene: 8. CDR1 and CDR2 from the germline V gene are SQVTM and ANQGSEA. This CDR3 has 13 residues. The CDR3 protein is CSVDPTGAETQYF. CDR3 nucleotide sequence: TGCAGCGTCGATCCGACAGGGGCGGAGACCCAGTACTTC.

The table lists this clone with a few counts. The chain joins TRBV7-9 to TRBJ1-5; 10 bases agree with TRBD1. With V trimmed by 5 bases and J by 7 bases, 5 bases remained unmatched. The CDR3 spans 14 residues. CDR1 is SEHNR, CDR2 FQNEAQ, per germline (reference sequence). The CDR3, as DNA: TGTGCCAGCAGCCTGACAGGGGGCGACCAGCCCCAGCATTTT. It translates to CASSLTGGDQPQHF.

The chain uses TRBV30 and TRBJ1-4; D gene unclear. CDR1 and CDR2 from the germline V gene are GTSNPN and SVGIG (reference sequence). Trimming took off 4 bases at V and 3 bases at J, with 9 bases between the two ends. The CDR3 sequence is 13 residues long. The CDR3 loop reads CAWTKGSNEKLFF. DNA for the CDR3: TGTGCCTGGACAAAGGGATCTAATGAAAAACTGTTTTTT.

To note about this clone: This sample includes further DNA sequences coding for the same CDR3. This rearrangement joins TRBV7-2 to TRBJ2-5; 8 bases align to TRBD2. The CDR3 spans 13 residues. CDR1 and CDR2 (germline): SGHTA, FQGNSA. J gave up 5 bases and V 3 bases, and 2 bases lay outside the gene matches. The CDR3 region is CASSFGGRETQYF. The CDR3 DNA follows: TGTGCCAGCAGCTTTGGCGGGAGGGAGACCCAGTACTTC.

The chain recombines TRBV25-1 with TRBJ2-7; perhaps TRBD1 as D (6 bases). CDR1 and CDR2 (germline): MGHDK, SYGVNS. The CDR3 contains 13 residues. The ends were cut back, 2 bases at V and 7 bases at J, with 12 bases in the middle. CDR3 sequence reads: CASSERGMGEQYF. DNA for the CDR3: TGTGCCAGCAGTGAAAGGGGGATGGGGGAGCAGTACTTC.

This clone was detected once. This chain joins TRBV28 and TRBJ1-4, with D possibly matching TRBD1 (5 bases). Germline CDR1 reads MDHEN; CDR2 reads SYDVKM. Trimming took off 5 bases at V and 7 bases at J, with 23 bases between the two ends. The length of the CDR3 is 17 residues. This chain's CDR3 is CASSIIGVRDGSEKLFF. DNA of the CDR3: TGTGCCAGCAGTATAATAGGAGTCCGGGACGGAAGTGAAAAACTGTTTTTT.

This sequence joins TRBV5-1 and TRBJ1-4, with D tentatively TRBD1 (5 bases). Germline V gene sequence: CDR1 SGHRS, CDR2 YFSETQ. V lost 1 base, J lost 2 bases, and 18 bases lay in between. The CDR3 totals 18 residues. The CDR3 bases are TGCGCCAGCAGCTTGCTAGGACACCCAGGATTGACTAATGAAAAACTGTTTTTT. This encodes CASSLLGHPGLTNEKLFF.

The DNA of the CDR3 is TGTGCCAGCAGTGAACTGGACAATGAGCAGTTCTTC. Translated: CASSELDNEQFF. The genes are TRBV6-1 and TRBJ2-1; no clear D gene. Deletions cut 2 bases from V and 5 bases from J, with 4 bases between. This CDR3 contains 12 residues. The germline V gene encodes CDR1 MNHNS and CDR2 SASEGT.

The sample holds a few counts of this clone. The chain carries TRBV14 and TRBJ1-2; no reliable D call. This CDR3 spans 12 amino acids. V dropped 6 bases and J dropped 5 bases, with 10 bases sitting between them. The V gene's germline CDR1 is SGHDN and CDR2 FVKESK. The CDR3 DNA reads as TGTGCCAGCAGTGGGCAGAGTTATGGCTACACCTTC. Amino acid sequence: CASSGQSYGYTF.

This chain links TRBV7-2 with TRBJ2-1; unclear D gene. CDR1 and CDR2 (germline): SGHTA, FQGNSA. The CDR3 length is 14 residues. V was clipped by 4 bases and J by 9 bases, with 16 bases between them. This chain's CDR3 is CASSSRSLIGEQFF. The CDR3 DNA reads as TGTGCCAGCAGCTCCCGTTCCCTCATAGGTGAGCAGTTCTTC.

V is TRBV5-1 and J is TRBJ2-2; 11 positions agree with TRBD2. The length of the CDR3 is 17 residues. V lost 2 bases to trimming and J lost 0 bases; unmatched junction nucleotides: 3. CDR1 is SGHRS, CDR2 YFSETQ, per germline. CDR3 amino acids: CASSFSSGRTNTGELFF. CDR3 in DNA: TGCGCCAGCAGCTTCTCTAGCGGGAGGACGAACACCGGGGAGCTGTTTTTT.

CDR3 coding DNA: TGTGCCAGCAGCGGTTGGATGGTCAATCAGCCCCAGCATTTT. Protein sequence: CASSGWMVNQPQHF. This chain joins TRBV25-1 and TRBJ1-5, with D unresolved. The V gene's germline CDR1 is MGHDK and CDR2 SYGVNS. Trimming removed 6 bases from V and 3 bases from J, with 12 bases in between. This CDR3 is built from 14 residues.

The V and J genes are TRBV28 and TRBJ2-5; 9 bases align to TRBD2. With 5 bases clipped from V and 5 bases from J, the junction kept 9 bases outside the gene matches. This CDR3 has 15 amino acids. From germline, CDR1 is MDHEN and CDR2 SYDVKM. Here the CDR3 DNA reads TGTGCCAGCAGTCATCGCGGGGGGGAAATGGAGACCCAGTACTTC. Translating gives CASSHRGGEMETQYF.

This clone was recorded once. The chain couples TRBV9 to TRBJ2-2; D may match TRBD1 or TRBD2 (5 bases each). CDR1 and CDR2 (germline): SGDLS, YYNGEE. The CDR3 extends over 15 amino acids. The V gene lost 4 bases and the J gene lost 0 bases, with 10 bases spanning the gap. The CDR3 loop reads CASSPGTANTGELFF. CDR3 DNA sequence: TGTGCCAGCAGCCCCGGGACCGCGAACACCGGGGAGCTGTTTTTT.

This clone was observed a single time. The rearrangement links TRBV7-2 to TRBJ1-1; 10 bases match TRBD1. Germline CDR1 and CDR2: SGHTA and FQGNSA. V shed 3 bases, J shed 6 bases, and the junction held 16 bases outside the gene matches. This CDR3 spans 18 amino acids. CDR3 residues: CASSFPRDRGFRTSEAFF. CDR3 in DNA: TGTGCCAGCAGCTTCCCCAGGGACAGGGGTTTCAGGACGTCTGAAGCTTTCTTT.

The chain joins TRBV11-1 to TRBJ2-1; 9 bases are shared with TRBD1. This CDR3 contains 17 residues. Germline loops: CDR1 SGHAT, CDR2 FQDESV (reference sequence). With 7 bases clipped from V and 9 bases from J, the junction kept 19 bases outside the gene matches. CDR3 in amino acids: CASNSYPGTGIGGEQFF. DNA for the CDR3: TGTGCCAGCAACTCTTACCCCGGGACAGGGATAGGGGGTGAGCAGTTCTTC.

The chain employs TRBV7-3 and TRBJ2-5; 8 bases match TRBD1. The CDR3 is made up of 15 amino acids. J gave up 2 bases and V 5 bases, and 7 bases lay outside the gene matches. Germline values: CDR1 SGHTA, CDR2 FQGTGA. CDR3 loop: CASSRGTGRQETQYF. CDR3 in DNA: TGTGCCAGCAGCCGAGGGACAGGCAGACAAGAGACCCAGTACTTC.

The chain uses TRBV30 and TRBJ2-7; TRBD2 might be the D (5 bases). The germline V gene encodes CDR1 GTSNPN and CDR2 SVGIG (reference sequence). The CDR3 covers 13 residues. V dropped 0 bases and J dropped 5 bases, with 11 bases sitting between them. CDR3 DNA sequence: TGTGCCTGGAGTGTACTTGTCGGGGACGAGCAGTACTTC. Amino acid sequence: CAWSVLVGDEQYF.

The chain employs TRBV5-1 and TRBJ2-7; 10 bases are a match to TRBD2. After removal of 1 base from V and 7 bases from J, the junction contained 5 bases not matched to a gene. The length of the CDR3 is 14 residues. The germline V gene encodes CDR1 SGHRS and CDR2 YFSETQ. The CDR3 DNA sequence: TGCGCCAGCAGCTTGAGGGCTAGCGGGAGTGAGCAGTACTTC. Protein sequence: CASSLRASGSEQYF.